The 21 T cell receptor beta chains below come from one sample, sequenced in a study of cytomegalovirus exposure and HLA in healthy donors. Use of 60 Vbeta and 13 Jbeta primers characterized the PCR. Profiled with immunoSEQ multiplex PCR; TCRdb holds only in-frame clones, not every one. The sample includes approximately 150,000 clones, around three quarters seen only once; the top ten take 10% to 15%. The sample was PBMCs. The receptors originated from a man aged 35 to 55 in good health and CMV-seropositive.

The V call is TRBV14, the J call TRBJ2-3; possibly TRBD1 for D (6 bases). Trimming shortened V by 0 bases and J by 8 bases, and 6 bases separated the two germline ends. This CDR3 region has 12 residues. Per germline, CDR1 SGHDN and CDR2 FVKESK. CDR3 protein: CASSQDRGTQYF. CDR3 in DNA: TGTGCCAGCAGCCAAGACAGGGGTACGCAGTATTTT.

V usage is TRBV30 and J usage is TRBJ2-5; TRBD1 agrees at 9 bases. The CDR3 contains 12 residues. From germline, CDR1 is GTSNPN and CDR2 SVGIG (reference sequence). V dropped 4 bases and J dropped 6; count of bases not matched to a gene: 3. The CDR3: CAWTTGGKTQYF. The CDR3 DNA follows: TGTGCCTGGACGACAGGGGGAAAGACCCAGTACTTC.

V is TRBV5-5 and J is TRBJ1-4; 8 bases agree with TRBD1. The J segment lost 4 bases and the V segment lost 0 bases, leaving 5 bases of the junction unmatched. The germline V gene has CDR1 SGHKS and CDR2 YYEKEE (reference sequence). The CDR3 sequence is 16 residues long. CDR3 loop: CASSLAGGQDNEKLFF. The CDR3 DNA is TGTGCCAGCAGCTTGGCAGGGGGACAGGATAATGAAAAACTGTTTTTT. Supplemented by reference TRBV5-5 and TRBJ1-4, the full variable domain reads DAGVTQSPTHLIKTRGQQVTLRCSPISGHKSVSWYQQVLGQGPQFIFQYYEKEERGRGNFPDRFSARQFPNYSSELNVNALLLGDSALYLCASSLAGGQDNEKLFFGSGTQLSVL.

CDR3 nucleotide sequence: TGTGCCAGCACCTCCAATGAACTACCCTACGGTGATCAGCCCCAGCATTTT. This sequence encodes CASTSNELPYGDQPQHF. V is TRBV28 and J is TRBJ1-5; the D is unclear. V was clipped by 7 bases and J by 5 bases, with 24 bases between them. The CDR3 is 17 amino acids. Looked up from germline, CDR1 is MDHEN and CDR2 is SYDVKM. The variable domain in full, completed from reference TRBV28 and TRBJ1-5, reads DVKVTQSSRYLVKRTGEKVFLECVQDMDHENMFWYRQDPGLGLRLIYFSYDVKMKEKGDIPEGYSVSREKKERFSLILESASTNQTSMYLCASTSNELPYGDQPQHFGDGTRLSIL.

In nucleotides, the CDR3 is TGTGCCAGCAGCCCCGCGGCGACCTACAATGAGCAGTTCTTC. Translation gives CASSPAATYNEQFF. The chain has TRBV11-1 and TRBJ2-1; D gene uncertain. The CDR3 runs to 14 residues. V was cut by 5 bases and J by 2 bases, with 10 bases left in between. Per germline, CDR1 SGHAT and CDR2 FQDESV (reference sequence).

The chain recombines TRBV15 with TRBJ2-3; 8 bases are a match to TRBD1. CDR3 length: 16 amino acids. Germline lookup yields CDR1 LNHNV and CDR2 YYDKDF (reference sequence). With 0 bases clipped from V and 8 bases from J, the junction kept 10 bases outside the gene matches. The DNA of the CDR3 is TGTGCCACCAGCAGAGATGTGGGACAGGCCGAGGGTACGCAGTATTTT. It encodes CATSRDVGQAEGTQYF. Supplemented by reference TRBV15 and TRBJ2-3, the full variable domain reads DAMVIQNPRYQVTQFGKPVTLSCSQTLNHNVMYWYQQKSSQAPKLLFHYYDKDFNNEADTPDNFQSRRPNTSFCFLDIRSPGLGDTAMYLCATSRDVGQAEGTQYFGPGTRLTVL.

V and J are TRBV19 and TRBJ1-2, with D possibly TRBD1 on 5 matching bases. Germline CDR1 is LNHDA and CDR2 is SQIVND (reference sequence). The CDR3 contains 13 residues. Deletions cut 6 bases from V and 4 bases from J, with 12 bases between. This chain's CDR3 is CASSPGGFYGYTF. CDR3 sequence (DNA): TGTGCCAGTAGCCCCGGGGGTTTCTATGGCTACACCTTC.

This chain uses TRBV6-6 with TRBJ2-7; 11 nucleotides line up with TRBD2. The CDR3 has 16 residues. The germline gives CDR1 MNHNY, CDR2 SVGAGI (reference sequence). V gave up 2 bases and J gave up 0 bases; unmatched junction bases: 3. The CDR3 DNA follows: TGTGCCAGCAGTTACGGGACTAGCGGAATCTCCTACGAGCAGTACTTC. Amino acid sequence: CASSYGTSGISYEQYF.

The gene calls are TRBV11-1 and TRBJ2-2; D possibly corresponds to TRBD2 (6 bases). The germline V gene encodes CDR1 SGHAT and CDR2 FQDESV (reference sequence). This CDR3 spans 14 amino acids. V dropped 5 bases and J dropped 4 bases, with 11 bases sitting between them. The CDR3 DNA reads as TGTGCCAGCAGCCCGGGACTGCCCACCGGGGAGCTGTTTTTT. The encoded protein is CASSPGLPTGELFF.

The chain has TRBV19 and TRBJ2-1; 13 positions agree with TRBD2. With 7 bases clipped from V and 9 bases from J, the junction kept 12 bases outside the gene matches. This CDR3 comprises 16 residues. Per germline, CDR1 LNHDA and CDR2 SQIVND (reference sequence). The CDR3 DNA reads as TGTGCCAGTACCGAATTCGGGACTAGCGGGAAAGGTGAGCAGTTCTTC. Its translation: CASTEFGTSGKGEQFF. The entire variable domain, with the rest obtained from reference TRBV19 and TRBJ2-1, is as follows: DGGITQSPKYLFRKEGQNVTLSCEQNLNHDAMYWYRQDPGQGLRLIYYSQIVNDFQKGDIAEGYSVSREKKESFPLTVTSAQKNPTAFYLCASTEFGTSGKGEQFFGPGTRLTVL.

This clone was counted a single time. The chain couples TRBV21-1 to TRBJ2-4; the tabulated D call, TRBD2, remains unverified against the DNA. TRBV21-1 is recorded as a pseudogene. This CDR3 has 12 residues. CDR3 DNA sequence: TGTGCCAGCAGCAGGGAGTCGGACATTCAGTACTTC. Amino acid sequence: CASSRESDIQYF.

The chain joins TRBV7-8 to TRBJ2-1; 9 bases are a match to TRBD2. Germline CDR1 and CDR2: SGHVS and FQNEAQ. This CDR3 has 18 amino acids. V gave up 0 bases and J gave up 4 bases; unmatched junction bases: 10. CDR3 sequence reads: CASSLAALAGSIYNEQFF. As DNA, the CDR3 is TGTGCCAGCAGCTTAGCAGCACTAGCGGGTTCCATTTACAATGAGCAGTTCTTC.

The chain combines TRBV7-2 with TRBJ2-4; 8 nucleotides agree with TRBD1. There are 15 residues in the CDR3. V was pared by 5 bases and J by 4 bases, with 7 bases of the junction left unmatched. Germline lookup yields CDR1 SGHTA and CDR2 FQGNSA. Written as DNA, the CDR3 is TGTGCCAGCAGCCCGTGGGACAGGAAAAAAAACATTCAGTACTTC. Translating gives CASSPWDRKKNIQYF.

The CDR3 here is CASRGGSGSYNEQFF. In DNA form, the CDR3 reads TGTGCCAGCAGAGGCGGGAGTGGGTCCTACAATGAGCAGTTCTTC. The rearrangement joins TRBV2 to TRBJ2-1; 7 positions agree with TRBD2. The germline V gene has CDR1 SNHLY and CDR2 FYNNEI. V lost 6 bases to trimming and J lost 1 base; unmatched junction nucleotides: 6. The CDR3 extends over 15 amino acids.

The CDR3 region has the DNA TGTGCCAGCAGCTTAGCAGGAATAGCGTCAAACAATGAGCAGTTCTTC. This sequence encodes CASSLAGIASNNEQFF. The chain has TRBV7-6 and TRBJ2-1, with D possibly TRBD2 on 5 matching bases. This CDR3 is 16 amino acids long. Trimming took 0 bases from V and 5 from J, leaving 14 bases between them. Germline assignment: CDR1 SGHVS and CDR2 FNYEAQ.

The rearrangement uses TRBV6-5 and TRBJ2-4; 7 bases are a match to TRBD1. V dropped 2 bases and J dropped 10; count of bases not matched to a gene: 8. CDR3 length: 14 amino acids. CDR1 and CDR2 (germline): MNHEY, SVGAGI. The CDR3 region is CASSYRGPPTIQYF. DNA for the CDR3: TGTGCCAGCAGTTACAGGGGGCCCCCTACAATTCAGTACTTC.

The chain combines TRBV5-1 with TRBJ2-1; 11 bases align to TRBD1. The trim removed 2 bases at V and 7 bases at J, leaving 5 bases unmatched. The CDR3 spans 15 residues. Germline CDR1 and CDR2: SGHRS and YFSETQ. CDR3: CASSLGQGAGNEQFF. DNA of the CDR3: TGCGCCAGCAGCTTAGGACAGGGGGCTGGGAATGAGCAGTTCTTC. Drawing the rest from reference TRBV5-1 and TRBJ2-1, the complete variable domain is KAGVTQTPRYLIKTRGQQVTLSCSPISGHRSVSWYQQTPGQGLQFLFEYFSETQRNKGNFPGRFSGRQFSNSRSEMNVSTLELGDSALYLCASSLGQGAGNEQFFGPGTRLTVL.

This chain joins TRBV18 and TRBJ2-1, with TRBD1 matching over 8 bases. Germline loops: CDR1 KGHSH, CDR2 LQKENI. This CDR3 has 14 residues. With V trimmed by 0 bases and J by 12 bases, 7 bases remained unmatched. DNA for the CDR3: TGTGCCAGCTCACCACCAGGACAGGGACGGGGGCAGTTCTTC. Protein product: CASSPPGQGRGQFF.

This sequence joins TRBV28 and TRBJ2-7; a possible D gene is TRBD2 (7 bases). The ends were cut back, 3 bases at V and 5 bases at J, with 20 bases in the middle. CDR3 length: 16 amino acids. The germline CDR1 and CDR2 sequences are MDHEN and SYDVKM. CDR3 sequence reads: CASSFLGRRGLNEQYF. DNA of the CDR3: TGTGCCAGCAGTTTCCTCGGACGCAGGGGACTAAACGAGCAGTACTTC. The whole variable domain, filled in from reference TRBV28 and TRBJ2-7, reads DVKVTQSSRYLVKRTGEKVFLECVQDMDHENMFWYRQDPGLGLRLIYFSYDVKMKEKGDIPEGYSVSREKKERFSLILESASTNQTSMYLCASSFLGRRGLNEQYFGPGTRLTVT.

The chain is built from TRBV6-7 and TRBJ1-2, with unresolved D. TRBV6-7 is an ORF for which the function is uncertain. There are 18 residues in the CDR3. Deletions cut 7 bases from V and 8 bases from J, with 32 bases between. CDR3 DNA: TGTGCCAGCACCCATACTACCCGGGGTAAAGGGATGAGACTGGGCTACACCTTC. Translation: CASTHTTRGKGMRLGYTF.

The chain recombines TRBV6-1 with TRBJ1-5; D gene ambiguous. V lost 4 bases and J lost 4, with 14 bases in between. CDR1 is MNHNS and CDR2 is SASEGT in the germline V gene. CDR3 length: 15 amino acids. CDR3 protein: CASSGSHPLNQPQHF. The CDR3 DNA reads as TGTGCCAGCAGTGGGAGTCATCCCTTAAATCAGCCCCAGCATTTT.